Following are 8 T cell receptor beta chains from one sample sequenced in a study of cytomegalovirus exposure and HLA in healthy donors. Use of 60 Vbeta and 13 Jbeta primers characterized the PCR. Using immunoSEQ multiplex PCR, the repertoire was profiled, and TCRdb retains in-frame clones only, with some absent. The table has about 220,000 clones, about four fifths seen once. Source material: PBMCs. The receptors derive from a man aged 35 to 55 in good health and CMV-seropositive.

In regard to this clone: A read error may account for a junction end that differs from germline. The chain recombines TRBV5-1 with TRBJ1-2; D may be TRBD1 (6 bases). This CDR3 comprises 15 residues. The V gene's germline CDR1 is SGHRS and CDR2 YFSETQ. In DNA form, the CDR3 reads TGCGCCAGCAGCTTGGCGCTGGGGGCGATGGATGGCTGCACCTTC. Its translation: CASSLALGAMDGCTF.

V usage is TRBV30 and J usage is TRBJ2-1, with 8 positions matching TRBD2. The germline gives CDR1 GTSNPN, CDR2 SVGIG (reference sequence). V was pared by 2 bases and J by 6 bases, with 9 bases of the junction left unmatched. This CDR3 comprises 15 residues. The CDR3 here is CAWSPKRGPVNEQFF. The CDR3 DNA reads TGTGCCTGGAGTCCAAAGCGGGGGCCCGTCAATGAGCAGTTCTTC.

V and J are TRBV4-1 and TRBJ1-2; D remains unclear. CDR3 length: 15 residues. Germline CDR1 and CDR2: MGHRA and YSYEKL. V was shortened by 5 bases and J by 3 bases, with 16 bases between the two germline ends. The CDR3 region has the DNA TGCGCCAGCAGCGATACTCCGGGAAGGGACTATGGCTACACCTTC. Its translation: CASSDTPGRDYGYTF.

The chain recombines TRBV2 with TRBJ2-5; D not resolved. The CDR3 extends over 13 amino acids. Germline V gene data show CDR1 as SNHLY and CDR2 as FYNNEI. V was clipped by 6 bases and J by 5 bases, with 13 bases between them. The CDR3 here is CASRVAGWETQYF. CDR3 sequence (DNA): TGTGCCAGCAGGGTAGCCGGTTGGGAGACCCAGTACTTC.

The chain combines TRBV7-2 with TRBJ2-5; D gene unclear. Germline assignment: CDR1 SGHTA and CDR2 FQGNSA. With 6 bases removed from V and 2 bases from J, the gap between germline ends came to 10 bases. The CDR3 length is 13 residues. The CDR3 sequence: CASSSIVQETQYF. The DNA for the CDR3 is TGTGCCAGCAGTTCGATAGTACAAGAGACCCAGTACTTC.

In this sample, this clone turned up a few times. This chain links TRBV10-3 with TRBJ2-7; 8 nucleotides agree with TRBD1. The ends lost 3 bases at V and 3 bases at J; junction bases unmatched: 4. The CDR3 length is 14 residues. Per the germline V gene, CDR1 is ENHRY and CDR2 is SYGVKD. Here the CDR3 DNA reads TGTGCCATCAGTGAAGACAGGGGCGGCTACGAGCAGTACGTC. Residues: CAISEDRGGYEQYV.

In this sample, this clone turned up once. The chain is built from TRBV28 and TRBJ1-1, with D possibly TRBD1 on 6 matching bases. Germline-derived CDR1 and CDR2 are MDHEN and SYDVKM. The V end was cut by 9 bases, the J end by 7 bases, with 21 bases between. The CDR3 consists of 14 residues. The DNA for the CDR3 is TGTGCCAGTAGTAGTGGGGGCGCGAGGAGTGAAGCTTTCTTT. Protein sequence: CASSSGGARSEAFF.

For the CDR3, the DNA is TGTGCCAGCAGCCCCGGAGCGAGATCGAACACCGGGGAGCTGTTTTTT. As protein: CASSPGARSNTGELFF. The gene calls are TRBV7-3 and TRBJ2-2; D unclear. V lost 5 bases, J lost 0 bases, and 13 bases lay in between. The germline V gene has CDR1 SGHTA and CDR2 FQGTGA. The CDR3 is 16 amino acids.